The following is a T cell receptor beta chain sequence with its context. This receptor's antigen is unknown. Per-base qualities were not stored, and no clone one base away is much larger. Library preparation used the immunoSEQ multiplex PCR assay. The multiplex PCR relied on a mix of 60 forward primers for TCR Vbeta segments and 13 reverse primers for TCR Jbeta segments. The CDR3 region of rearranged TCR beta genes was amplified from genomic DNA by a multiplex PCR assay. Amplified TCR beta libraries were sequenced as 87-base-pair reads on the Illumina HiSeq System. In the authors' own workflow: A later analysis tallied 80 million to 95 million unique TCR beta chains across the 700 or so repertoires, and around 12 million of those chains were shared by two or more donors. A nearest-neighbor algorithm error-corrected the raw reads and collapsed the reads into unique sequences, merging closely related sequences to remove PCR and sequencing errors. V, D and J gene segments were assigned by aligning CDR3 sequences to IMGT reference sequences. For a sequence to be retained, a match of at least six nucleotides was required to both a V gene segment and a J gene segment. A rearrangement was called productive if the CDR3 had no stop codons and remained in frame with V and J, and every other rearrangement was called non-productive. Following IMGT convention, CDR3 was defined as the stretch from the second conserved V-encoded cysteine up to the conserved J-encoded phenylalanine. Sequences without an unambiguous match to a single V gene segment were excluded from the earlier analysis of about 640 of the donors. An earlier analysis of several hundred of the donors called V segments functional above 56.7% productive rearrangements and segregating when the between-donor standard deviation exceeded 5%. To diagnose cytomegalovirus status from the catalog of TCR beta chain sequences, a statistical classification framework was built. V and J gene assignment, in a later analysis, came from comparing TCR nucleotide sequences with IMGT/GENE-DB human TR gene sequences. A later analysis assigned CDR3 sequences and most-parsimonious VDJ recombination scenarios with the TCRdist pipeline. A later analysis defined each TCR beta chain by its CDR3 amino acid sequence plus V-gene family, and excluded reads lacking a unique V-gene family. To address suspected cross-contamination and a sequencing artifact, a later analysis removed approximately 600 highly shared, low-generation-probability nucleotide sequences. For each public chain, a later analysis derived a clonal expansion index from normalized ranks of inferred template counts within each repertoire. In a later analysis, generation probabilities were computed using a VDJ recombination model fitted to out-of-frame rearrangements, and the results were checked against IGoR. A later analysis scored TCR-TCR, TCR-HLA and TCR-CMV co-occurrence with hypergeometric tests, applying a repertoire-size bias correction to TCR pairs. A later analysis estimated false discovery rates by permuting HLA or CMV assignments 20 times. A later analysis grouped co-occurring TCRs with DBSCAN, adding TCRdist sequence similarity when clustering within HLA-allele-positive subsets. Co-occurrence clustering excluded repertoires with fewer than 30,000 or more than 120,000 public chains, plus five with anomalous nucleotide sharing. In its TCRdb copy, this immuneACCESS table keeps in-frame sequences only and misses some clones. Where compared with another copy, unresolved V genes explain less than half of these, and the others have no known cause. V, J and clone size are those of that table, while D and trimming were read from the DNA. The sample has tens of thousands of clones on record, about four fifths of them singletons. The ten largest clonotypes hold under 2.5% of the sample.

This entry comes from a study of cytomegalovirus exposure and HLA in healthy donors listed by TCRdb under 2017. With respect to the entire study: An earlier analysis of some 600 of the donors reported 276 Gb of sequence data and 95 million to 140 million unique TCR beta sequences obtained from around 170 million T cells. Typing coverage differed by locus: A, B, C, DRB1 and DQB1 were typed in about 629-630 donors, DQA1 in about 560, DPA1 in around 610, and DPB1 in 472. An earlier analysis of around 580 of the donors used high-throughput TCR beta sequencing to judge whether each TCR beta V gene segment behaved as functional or pseudogenic. The genetic ancestry cluster associated with self-reported Caucasian donors included 80% to 90% of the roughly 410 genotyped donors. Using immunosequencing, the study profiled T cell repertoires from around 670 subjects and related those repertoires to cytomegalovirus serostatus. Every repertoire in the discovery cohort had been generated on one and the same sequencing platform. Approximately 310 gigabases of sequencing data and 70 million to 95 million unique TCR sequences made up an early release that covered fewer than 650 HLA-typed donors. To predict cytomegalovirus infection status, the study brought together high-throughput TCR immunosequencing, statistical association of individual TCRs with disease status, and machine learning. Alongside the repertoire data, information on donor age, sex, ethnicity and CMV serostatus was compiled. In a later analysis, previously published TCR beta repertoires from 550 to 700 donors were re-analyzed and high-resolution HLA genotyping was added so that TCR occurrence patterns could be studied. Along with the roughly 670-subject first cohort, a separate validation cohort of over a hundred different subjects was used. A later genetic analysis used genome-wide SNP genotypes for about 60% of the roughly 700 donors, treating that subset as a discovery cohort. HLA typing covered class I and class II loci at four-digit resolution. The study aimed to test whether cataloging public T cell receptors could reveal signatures of past pathogen exposure. Rather than using new phenotypic data, the later analysis identified candidate immune exposures from TCR beta sequences and from how often those sequences occurred across donors. Roughly 5 DR-DQ haplotypes were treated as single units for association and clustering because of strong linkage in the cohort. Across around 400 genotyped donors of the cohort, an average of roughly 230,000 unique TCR beta nucleotide sequences per donor were sequenced, and roughly 18% of those sequences were non-productive. Beyond this particular receptor, the publication reports: Because counts were too low, about 18 rarely observed V segments, including chromosome 9 orphons, were excluded from the earlier analysis of a few hundred of the donors. Most TCR sequences were seen in very few donors, while some public TCRs were found in many individuals. Because HLA typing was missing for some donors at each locus, association tests included only the typed subset. In an earlier analysis of 587 of the donors, most TCR beta V segments were observed in productive rearrangements about 87% or about 30% of the time, broadly matching IMGT annotations. A further reported finding was that TCR beta sequences accurately predicted the HLA-A and HLA-B alleles for most subjects in the first cohort. The only immune exposure information available for the cohort was CMV serostatus. Presence/absence analyses assumed roughly uniform sequencing depth across donors, an assumption that may not hold. In a later analysis, 16,951 TCR beta sequences were associated with specific HLA alleles at a false discovery rate of 0.05. The study listed 164 TCR beta chains as associated with cytomegalovirus. V-gene and J-gene trimming of TCR beta chains was associated with a missense DCLRE1C variant in a later genetic analysis, and the association was replicated in an independent cohort. According to the authors, the approach could potentially be generalized to other disease states and immunological phenotypes. Some IMGT-functional V segments, including TRBV6-2 and TRBV6-3, could not be told apart with the 87-base-pair reads, so those segments were excluded. In a later analysis, TCR association rates were found to vary across HLA loci, with the most associated TCRs seen for DRB1 alleles and the fewest for HLA-C alleles. In a later analysis, several top co-occurrence clusters were reported to appear linked to parvovirus B19, influenza, CMV and Epstein-Barr virus. A later analysis found that most CMV-associated TCR beta chains appeared HLA-restricted, with HLA associations seemingly driven largely by CMV exposure. A group of highly shared sequence variants was considered likely to be a technical artifact of the sequencing pipeline. In both the original and validation cohorts, the classifier was reported to diagnose cytomegalovirus status with high specificity and sensitivity. Assigning TCR associations to individual alleles was difficult when HLA alleles, especially DR and DQ, strongly co-occurred. In vitro tests confirmed that three of the cytomegalovirus-associated TCR beta chains recognize cytomegalovirus antigens. The cohort was sequenced for TCR beta chains only, and without alpha or paired-chain data the features that could be detected were limited. Correlated functional status among segregating V segments might be attributable to linkage disequilibrium, but an unknown experimental factor could not be ruled out. A later analysis found that HLA-associated TCR beta chains were more clonally expanded and had lower generation probabilities than equally common non-associated chains. According to a later genetic analysis, donors in an Asian-associated ancestry cluster had fewer N-insertions in productive TCRs than the approximately 610-donor mean.

In total, more than 500 healthy bone marrow donors made up the cohort. Cohort members were all nominally healthy when sampled, although unrecorded immune exposures were likely present. The donor tested CMV seronegative, placing the donor among the 350 or so seronegative members of the cohort. Each donor provided a peripheral blood sample, and peripheral blood mononuclear cells were used for TCR beta sequencing. Genomic DNA was extracted from the blood cell samples with the Qiagen DNeasy Blood Extraction Kit. CDR1 and CDR2 are drawn from the germline V gene (reference sequence): MNHEY, SMNVEV. Trimming leaves V shorter by 2 bases and J shorter by 8 bases, with the junction holding 8 bases beyond the gene matches. CDR3 length: 16 amino acids, cysteine to phenylalanine. CDR3 DNA is the only sequence kept; it has 48 bases, read in frame from the first base.

The V gene is TRBV27 and the J gene is TRBJ2-1; TRBD2 aligns with 11 central bases. This clonotype was sampled from a man between 18 and 35 years old in good health and CMV-seronegative. The sample taken for sequencing was PBMCs. The nucleotides are TGTGCCAGCAGTTTAAGGGTAGCGGGAGGGTGGGATGAGCAGTTCTTC. This yields the protein CASSLRVAGGWDEQFF.